The 19 T cell receptor beta chains presented below share a single source sample, sequenced in a study of HIV-infected patients and healthy controls. Alpha and beta constant-region primers primed reverse transcription of approximately 0.55 ug RNA. Alpha and beta chain libraries were made separately by chain-specific third strand synthesis with multiplexing indices. TCRdb passed the 5' RACE reads through MiXCR, listing each CDR3 protein once. The repertoire has about 7,400 distinct CDR3 sequences, about 9.4% of them found once; the top ten carry more than 15%. The repertoire came from unfractionated whole blood and reflected all unsorted peripheral T cells. Sequencing was performed on blood, taken before antiretroviral therapy. The receptors here all came from an adult with HIV infection.

This clonotype came up a few times. The chain links TRBV5-6 to TRBJ2-1, with D possibly being TRBD1 (5 bases). Trimming stripped 4 bases from V and 8 bases from J, with 19 bases between. Germline V lookup: CDR1 SGHDT, CDR2 YYEEEE. CDR3 size: 15 residues. CDR3 DNA sequence: TGTGCCAGCAGCCTGACGCAGGGAAGGGGCGATGAGCAGTTCTTC. This translates into CASSLTQGRGDEQFF.

This clonotype was counted between two and nine times. The CDR3: CASSLALGQDPEAFF. In nucleotides, the CDR3 is TGTGCCAGCAGCTTAGCCCTAGGACAGGACCCTGAAGCTTTCTTT. The V gene is TRBV7-2, the J gene TRBJ1-1; TRBD1 agrees at 7 bases. From germline, CDR1 is SGHTA and CDR2 FQGNSA. The CDR3 covers 15 residues. With 0 bases clipped from V and 6 bases from J, the junction kept 7 bases outside the gene matches.

The table lists this clonotype with a count of one. The V and J genes are TRBV28 and TRBJ2-2; TRBD1 might be the D (6 bases). Germline assignment: CDR1 MDHEN and CDR2 SYDVKM. The CDR3 sequence is 17 residues long. Trimming removed 5 bases from V and 2 bases from J, with 18 bases in between. CDR3 sequence reads: CASSLDPGQTNTGELFF. CDR3 sequence (DNA): TGTGCCAGCAGTCTAGACCCGGGACAAACAAACACCGGGGAGCTGTTTTTT.

At least ten counts were recorded for this clonotype. The chain carries TRBV7-8 and TRBJ2-7; D is perhaps TRBD1 (6 bases). The CDR3 has 14 residues. Trimming removed 5 bases at V and 0 bases at J, with 11 bases between. CDR1 SGHVS and CDR2 FQNEAQ come from the germline V gene. The CDR3 sequence is CASSTRDISYEQYF. The DNA of the CDR3 is TGTGCCAGCAGCACCCGGGACATCTCCTACGAGCAGTACTTC.

This clonotype has a count of ten or more. The J gene is TRBJ2-7, the V gene TRBV6-5; D is unclear. The CDR3 length is 12 residues. From germline, CDR1 is MNHEY and CDR2 SVGAGI. V was shortened by 7 bases and J by 3 bases, with 10 bases between the two germline ends. The DNA of the CDR3 is TGTGCCAGCAAGGGTTTGGGCTACGAGCAGTACTTC. This sequence encodes CASKGLGYEQYF.

This clonotype is termed medium-sized. J is TRBJ2-7 and V is TRBV28; TRBD1 or TRBD2 may be the D gene (6 bases each). Germline CDR1 reads MDHEN; CDR2 reads SYDVKM. The ends were cut back, 5 bases at V and 4 bases at J, with 21 bases in the middle. This CDR3 region has 16 residues. This CDR3 is CASSPVGGGGGYEQYF. In DNA form, the CDR3 reads TGTGCCAGCAGTCCGGTGGGGGGCGGCGGAGGGTACGAGCAGTACTTC. The full variable domain, its missing parts supplied by reference TRBV28 and TRBJ2-7, is DVKVTQSSRYLVKRTGEKVFLECVQDMDHENMFWYRQDPGLGLRLIYFSYDVKMKEKGDIPEGYSVSREKKERFSLILESASTNQTSMYLCASSPVGGGGGYEQYFGPGTRLTVT.

At least ten counts were recorded for this clonotype. This rearrangement joins TRBV21-1 to TRBJ2-7. TRBV21-1 is a listed pseudogene. The CDR3 extends over 13 amino acids. CDR3 in amino acids: CASSKARRYEQYF. CDR3 DNA sequence: TGTGCCAGCAGCAAAGCGAGAAGATACGAGCAGTACTTC.

This clonotype showed up many times. This chain connects TRBV6-6 to TRBJ2-5; D possibly corresponds to TRBD1 (6 bases). Trimming removed 5 bases from V and 5 bases from J, with 12 bases in between. The CDR3 runs 13 residues. The germline V gene encodes CDR1 MNHNY and CDR2 SVGAGI (reference sequence). CDR3 in amino acids: CASSRDIGETQYF. In DNA, the CDR3 is TGTGCCAGCAGTAGGGACATCGGCGAGACCCAGTACTTC.

In its sample, this clonotype was seen many times. This chain connects TRBV13 to TRBJ2-3; D gene uncertain. There are 14 residues in the CDR3. The germline gives CDR1 PRHDT, CDR2 FYEKMQ (reference sequence). The V end was cut by 0 bases, the J end by 2 bases, with 6 bases between. CDR3 amino acids: CASSLGHNTDTQYF. The CDR3 coding sequence is TGTGCCAGCAGCTTAGGCCATAACACAGATACGCAGTATTTT.

This clonotype occurred many times. This sequence joins TRBV14 and TRBJ2-7, with D unresolved. The CDR3 contains 12 residues. V was clipped by 0 bases and J by 10 bases, with 10 bases between them. CDR1 is SGHDN and CDR2 is FVKESK in the germline V gene. CDR3 nucleotides: TGTGCCAGCAGCCAAGACCCTACGAGTCAGTACTTC. Translating gives CASSQDPTSQYF.

J is TRBJ1-1 and V is TRBV7-9, with 10 nucleotides matching TRBD1. The V and J ends lost 5 bases and 1 base, in that order; junction bases with no gene match: 7. CDR3 length: 16 residues. Germline CDR1 reads SEHNR; CDR2 reads FQNEAQ (reference sequence). The DNA of the CDR3 is TGTGCCAGCAGCCGGAGGACAGGGGGAGAGAACACTGAAGCTTTCTTT. It yields the protein CASSRRTGGENTEAFF.

This clonotype was counted once. The rearrangement links TRBV6-2 or TRBV6-3 to TRBJ2-3; a weak D match, TRBD2 (5 bases). This CDR3 region has 15 residues. Germline lookup yields CDR1 MNHEY and CDR2 SVGEGT. V dropped 0 bases and J dropped 0 bases, with 7 bases sitting between them. The CDR3, as DNA: TGTGCCAGCAGTTACTCGCGGAGGAGCACAGATACGCAGTATTTT. Translated, it gives CASSYSRRSTDTQYF.

This clonotype was seen a few times. The rearrangement links TRBV11-2 to TRBJ2-1, with D possibly matching TRBD1 (5 bases). Germline lookup yields CDR1 SGHAT and CDR2 FQNNGV. The V end lost 3 bases, the J end lost 3 bases, and 12 bases lay between the germline ends. This CDR3 region has 15 residues. CDR3 protein: CASSLGQYLYNEQFF. The CDR3 nucleotides are TGTGCCAGCAGCTTGGGGCAGTATCTCTACAATGAGCAGTTCTTC.

The chain is built from TRBV7-8 and TRBJ2-4; possible D gene TRBD1, 5 bases. Germline CDR1 is SGHVS and CDR2 is FQNEAQ. This CDR3 is built from 14 residues. Trimming removed 1 base at V and 5 bases at J, with 9 bases between. CDR3: CASSLGTPENIQYF. DNA for the CDR3: TGTGCCAGCAGCTTAGGGACACCCGAAAACATTCAGTACTTC. Variable domain in full (rest from reference TRBV7-8 and TRBJ2-4): GAGVSQSPRYKVAKRGQDVALRCDPISGHVSLFWYQQALGQGPEFLTYFQNEAQLDKSGLPSDRFFAERPEGSVSTLKIQRTQQEDSAVYLCASSLGTPENIQYFGAGTRLSVL.

By sample fraction, this clonotype is medium-sized. V is TRBV10-1 and J is TRBJ2-2; D unresolved. CDR1 WNHNN and CDR2 SYGVQD come from the germline V gene (reference sequence). V was shortened by 0 bases and J by 7 bases, with 12 bases between the two germline ends. This CDR3 is built from 15 residues. The CDR3 nucleotides read TGCGCCAGCAGTGAGTCGAATGATCCAGGCGGGGAGCTGTTTTTT. This sequence encodes CASSESNDPGGELFF.

Ten or more counts support this clonotype. The rearrangement joins TRBV29-1 to TRBJ2-7; 8 positions match TRBD2. The V and J ends lost 4 bases and 2 bases, in that order; junction bases with no gene match: 13. Germline V lookup: CDR1 SQVTM, CDR2 ANQGSEA. The CDR3 totals 16 residues. This CDR3 is CSVAGGRPDSPYEQYF. In DNA form, the CDR3 reads TGCAGCGTTGCAGGCGGGAGGCCTGATAGTCCCTACGAGCAGTACTTC.

This clonotype is deemed medium-sized. The gene calls are TRBV4-1 and TRBJ2-7; the D gene is possibly TRBD1 (5 bases). Germline CDR1 MGHRA, CDR2 YSYEKL. The CDR3 totals 16 residues. V lost 0 bases and J 2 bases, leaving 14 bases between the germline ends. The CDR3 DNA is TGCGCCAGCAGCCAAGATGGGGCAGGGTTACCCTACGAGCAGTACTTC. Its protein is CASSQDGAGLPYEQYF.

This clonotype came up a few times. V gene TRBV19 combines with J gene TRBJ2-1; D ambiguous. The CDR3 has 12 residues. V lost 3 bases and J lost 9, with 9 bases in between. CDR1 and CDR2 from the germline V gene are LNHDA and SQIVND (reference sequence). Here the CDR3 reads CASSIGEVEQFF. The CDR3 DNA reads TGTGCCAGTAGTATTGGGGAAGTTGAGCAGTTCTTC.

This clonotype appeared many times. The J gene is TRBJ1-1, the V gene TRBV10-3, with 7 nucleotides matching TRBD1. The germline V gene encodes CDR1 ENHRY and CDR2 SYGVKD. The CDR3 runs 14 residues. V lost 4 bases to trimming and J lost 4 bases; unmatched junction nucleotides: 6. CDR3 sequence (DNA): TGTGCCATCAGTGGAGGGGACAGCCCCACTGAAGCTTTCTTT. This codes for CAISGGDSPTEAFF.